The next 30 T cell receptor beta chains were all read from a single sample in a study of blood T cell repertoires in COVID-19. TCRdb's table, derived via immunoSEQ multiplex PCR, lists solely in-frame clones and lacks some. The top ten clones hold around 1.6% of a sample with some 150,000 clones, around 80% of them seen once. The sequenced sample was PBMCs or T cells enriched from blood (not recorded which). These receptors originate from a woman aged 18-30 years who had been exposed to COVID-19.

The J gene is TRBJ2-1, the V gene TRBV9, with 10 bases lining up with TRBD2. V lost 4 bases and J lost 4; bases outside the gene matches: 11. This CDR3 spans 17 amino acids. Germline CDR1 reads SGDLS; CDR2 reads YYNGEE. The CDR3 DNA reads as TGTGCCAGCAGCTCCCCAGCTAGCGGGAGATCGTACAATGAGCAGTTCTTC. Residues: CASSSPASGRSYNEQFF.

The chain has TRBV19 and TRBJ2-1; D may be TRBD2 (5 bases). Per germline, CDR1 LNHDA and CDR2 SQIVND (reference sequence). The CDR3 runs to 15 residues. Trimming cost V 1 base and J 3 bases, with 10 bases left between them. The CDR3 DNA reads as TGTGCCAGTAGTATAGGTAACCGGGACTACAATGAGCAGTTCTTC. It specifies CASSIGNRDYNEQFF.

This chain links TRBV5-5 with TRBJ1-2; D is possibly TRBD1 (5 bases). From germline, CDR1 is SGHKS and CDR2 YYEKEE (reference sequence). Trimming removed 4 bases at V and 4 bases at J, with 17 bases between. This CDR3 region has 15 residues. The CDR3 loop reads CASSVANTGAYGYTF. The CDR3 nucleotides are TGTGCCAGCAGCGTGGCAAATACAGGAGCCTATGGCTACACCTTC.

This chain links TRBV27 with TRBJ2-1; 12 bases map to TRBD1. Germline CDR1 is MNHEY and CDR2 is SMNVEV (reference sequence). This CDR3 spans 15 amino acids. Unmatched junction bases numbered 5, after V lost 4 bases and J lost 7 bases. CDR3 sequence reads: CASSYGTGGPNEQFF. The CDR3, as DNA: TGTGCCAGCAGTTATGGGACAGGGGGCCCAAATGAGCAGTTCTTC.

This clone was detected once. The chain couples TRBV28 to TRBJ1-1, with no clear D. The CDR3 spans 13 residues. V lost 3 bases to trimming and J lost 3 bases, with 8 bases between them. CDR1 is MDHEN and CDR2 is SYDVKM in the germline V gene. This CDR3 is CASSLGRDTEAFF. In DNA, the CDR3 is TGTGCCAGCAGTTTGGGGAGGGACACTGAAGCTTTCTTT.

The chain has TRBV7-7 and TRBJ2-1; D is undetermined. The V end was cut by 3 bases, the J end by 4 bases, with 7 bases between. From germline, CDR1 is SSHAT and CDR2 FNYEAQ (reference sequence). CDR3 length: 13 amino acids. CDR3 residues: CASSFYGYNEQFF. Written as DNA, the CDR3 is TGTGCCAGCAGCTTTTACGGGTACAATGAGCAGTTCTTC.

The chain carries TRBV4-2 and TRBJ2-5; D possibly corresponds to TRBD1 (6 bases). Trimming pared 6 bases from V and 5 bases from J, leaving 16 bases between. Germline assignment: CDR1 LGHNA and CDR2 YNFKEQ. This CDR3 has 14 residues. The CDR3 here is CASRDTDQGETQYF. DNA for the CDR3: TGTGCCAGCAGGGACACAGACCAGGGGGAGACCCAGTACTTC.

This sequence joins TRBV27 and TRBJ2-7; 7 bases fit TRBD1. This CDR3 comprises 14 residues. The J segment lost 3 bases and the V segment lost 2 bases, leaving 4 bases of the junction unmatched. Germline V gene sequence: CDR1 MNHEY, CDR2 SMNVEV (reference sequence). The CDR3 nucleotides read TGTGCCAGCAGTTTAAGATACAGGGGCTACGAGCAGTACTTC. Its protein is CASSLRYRGYEQYF.

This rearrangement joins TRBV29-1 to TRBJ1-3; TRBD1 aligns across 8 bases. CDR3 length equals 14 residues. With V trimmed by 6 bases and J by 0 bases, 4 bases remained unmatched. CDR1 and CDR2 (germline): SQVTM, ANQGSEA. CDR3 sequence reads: CSVLGQGSGNTIYF. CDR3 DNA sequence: TGCAGCGTATTAGGACAGGGCTCTGGAAACACCATATATTTT.

The CDR3 spells CASSPKYRRRDYYEQYF. CDR3 DNA: TGCGCCAGCAGCCCCAAATACCGGCGGAGGGACTACTACGAGCAGTACTTC. The V call is TRBV4-1, the J call TRBJ2-7; 7 bases are a match to TRBD2. The CDR3 covers 17 residues. With V trimmed by 4 bases and J by 3 bases, 15 bases remained unmatched. From germline, CDR1 is MGHRA and CDR2 YSYEKL.

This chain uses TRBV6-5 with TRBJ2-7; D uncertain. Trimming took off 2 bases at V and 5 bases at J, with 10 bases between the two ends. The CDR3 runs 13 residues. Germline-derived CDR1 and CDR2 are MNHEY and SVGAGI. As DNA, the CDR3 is TGTGCCAGCAGTTACAGAGGATTCGACGAGCAGTACTTC. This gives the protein CASSYRGFDEQYF.

This CDR3 reads CASSMLAGLREKLFF. The CDR3 DNA sequence: TGTGCCAGTAGTATGCTCGCCGGGTTACGAGAAAAACTGTTTTTT. The chain joins TRBV19 to TRBJ1-4; D uncertain. The CDR3 contains 15 residues. Germline V gene lookup returns CDR1 LNHDA and CDR2 SQIVND (reference sequence). V was shortened by 3 bases and J by 8 bases, with 16 bases between the two germline ends.

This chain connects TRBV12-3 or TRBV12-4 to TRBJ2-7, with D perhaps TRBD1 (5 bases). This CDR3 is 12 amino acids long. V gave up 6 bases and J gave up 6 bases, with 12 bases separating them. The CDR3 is CASSPDTSEQYF. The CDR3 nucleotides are TGTGCCAGCAGCCCGGACACTTCCGAGCAGTACTTC.

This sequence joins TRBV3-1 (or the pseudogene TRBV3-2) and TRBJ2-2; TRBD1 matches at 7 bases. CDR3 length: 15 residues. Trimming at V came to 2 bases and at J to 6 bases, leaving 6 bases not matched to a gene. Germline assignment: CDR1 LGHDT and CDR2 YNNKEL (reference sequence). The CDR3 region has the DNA TGTGCCAGCAGCCAATTAGGGGGCAGTTCCGGGGAGCTGTTTTTT. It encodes CASSQLGGSSGELFF.

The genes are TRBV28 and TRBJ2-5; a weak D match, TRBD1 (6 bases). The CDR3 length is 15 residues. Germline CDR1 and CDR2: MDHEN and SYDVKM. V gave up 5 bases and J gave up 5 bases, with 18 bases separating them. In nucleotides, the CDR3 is TGTGCCAGCAGTCCGAGGACAGCTTTTCAGGAGACCCAGTACTTC. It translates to CASSPRTAFQETQYF. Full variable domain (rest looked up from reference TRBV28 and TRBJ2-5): DVKVTQSSRYLVKRTGEKVFLECVQDMDHENMFWYRQDPGLGLRLIYFSYDVKMKEKGDIPEGYSVSREKKERFSLILESASTNQTSMYLCASSPRTAFQETQYFGPGTRLLVL.

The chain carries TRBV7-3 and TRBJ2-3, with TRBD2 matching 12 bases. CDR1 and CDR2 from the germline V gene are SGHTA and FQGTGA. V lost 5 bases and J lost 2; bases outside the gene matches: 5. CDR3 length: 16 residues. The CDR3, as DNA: TGTGCCAGCAGCGCCGGGACTAGCGGGTTCACAGATACGCAGTATTTT. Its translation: CASSAGTSGFTDTQYF. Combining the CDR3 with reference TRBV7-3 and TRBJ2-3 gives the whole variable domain GAGVSQTPSNKVTEKGKYVELRCDPISGHTALYWYRQSLGQGPEFLIYFQGTGAADDSGLPNDRFFAVRPEGSVSTLKIQRTERGDSAVYLCASSAGTSGFTDTQYFGPGTRLTVL.

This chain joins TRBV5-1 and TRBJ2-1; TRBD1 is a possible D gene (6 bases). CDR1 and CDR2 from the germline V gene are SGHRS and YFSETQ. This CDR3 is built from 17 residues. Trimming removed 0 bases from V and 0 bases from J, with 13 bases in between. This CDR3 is CASSLVPSRGSYNEQFF. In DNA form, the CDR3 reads TGCGCCAGCAGCTTGGTGCCTTCCAGGGGCTCCTACAATGAGCAGTTCTTC.

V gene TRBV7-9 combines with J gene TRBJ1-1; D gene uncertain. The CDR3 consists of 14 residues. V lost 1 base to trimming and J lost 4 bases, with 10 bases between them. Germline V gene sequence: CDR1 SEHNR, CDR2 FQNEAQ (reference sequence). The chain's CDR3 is CASSLVTQSTEAFF. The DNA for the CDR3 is TGTGCCAGCAGCTTAGTTACCCAGTCCACTGAAGCTTTCTTT.

The chain's CDR3 is CASSPEGGVSSYEQYF. The DNA for the CDR3 is TGTGCCAGCAGCCCCGAAGGCGGGGTCTCCTCCTACGAGCAGTACTTC. The V gene is TRBV5-4, the J gene TRBJ2-7; possibly TRBD2 for D (6 bases). Germline assignment: CDR1 SGHNT and CDR2 YYREEE (reference sequence). This CDR3 has 16 residues. V shed 4 bases and J shed 0 bases, with 17 bases lying between them.

CDR3 bases: TGTGCCAGCAGCTTAAACGCGGCGGACACCGGGGAGCTGTTTTTT. Protein product: CASSLNAADTGELFF. J is TRBJ2-2 and V is TRBV11-1, with D hard to call. V was pared by 2 bases and J by 3 bases, with 10 bases between. Germline CDR1 reads SGHAT; CDR2 reads FQDESV (reference sequence). This CDR3 is 15 amino acids long.

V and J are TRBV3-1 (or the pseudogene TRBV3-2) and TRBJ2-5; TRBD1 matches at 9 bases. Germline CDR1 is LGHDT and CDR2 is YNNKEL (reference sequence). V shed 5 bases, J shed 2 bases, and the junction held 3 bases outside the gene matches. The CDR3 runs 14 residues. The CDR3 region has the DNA TGTGCCAGCAGCGAGGACAGGGGACAAGAGACCCAGTACTTC. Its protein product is CASSEDRGQETQYF.

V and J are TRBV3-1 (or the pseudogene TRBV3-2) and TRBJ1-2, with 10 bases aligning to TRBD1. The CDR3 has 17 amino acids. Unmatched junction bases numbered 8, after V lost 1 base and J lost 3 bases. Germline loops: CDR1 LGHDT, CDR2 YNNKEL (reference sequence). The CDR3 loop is CASSQGLGTGDDYGYTF. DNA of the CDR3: TGTGCCAGCAGCCAAGGATTAGGGACAGGGGACGACTATGGCTACACCTTC.

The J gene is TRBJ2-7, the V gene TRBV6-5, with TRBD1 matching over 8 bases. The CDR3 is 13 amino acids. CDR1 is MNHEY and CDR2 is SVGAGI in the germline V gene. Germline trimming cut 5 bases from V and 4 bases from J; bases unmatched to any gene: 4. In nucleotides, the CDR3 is TGTGCCAGCAGTCGACAGGGGTTGTACGAGCAGTACTTC. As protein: CASSRQGLYEQYF.

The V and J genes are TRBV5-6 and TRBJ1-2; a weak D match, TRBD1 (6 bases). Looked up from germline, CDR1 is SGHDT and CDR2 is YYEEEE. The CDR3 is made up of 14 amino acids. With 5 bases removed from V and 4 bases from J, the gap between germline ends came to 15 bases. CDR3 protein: CASRTGFYVYGYTF. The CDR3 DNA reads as TGTGCCAGCAGAACAGGGTTTTATGTCTATGGCTACACCTTC.

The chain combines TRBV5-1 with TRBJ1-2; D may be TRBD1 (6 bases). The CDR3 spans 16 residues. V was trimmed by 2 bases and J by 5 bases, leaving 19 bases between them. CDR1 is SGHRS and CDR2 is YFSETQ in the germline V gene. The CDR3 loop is CASSFRPGQILYGYTF. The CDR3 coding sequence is TGCGCCAGCAGCTTCCGCCCCGGACAGATTCTTTATGGCTACACCTTC.

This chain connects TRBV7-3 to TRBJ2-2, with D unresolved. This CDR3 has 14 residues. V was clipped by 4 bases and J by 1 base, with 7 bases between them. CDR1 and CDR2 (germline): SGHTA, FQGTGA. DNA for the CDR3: TGTGCCAGCAGCTCGACTGTGAACACCGGGGAGCTGTTTTTT. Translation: CASSSTVNTGELFF.

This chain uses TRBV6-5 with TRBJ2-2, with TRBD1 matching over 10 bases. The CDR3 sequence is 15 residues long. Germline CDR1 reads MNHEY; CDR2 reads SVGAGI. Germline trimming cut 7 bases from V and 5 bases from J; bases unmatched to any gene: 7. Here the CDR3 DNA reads TGTGCCAGCAAGAGACAGGGGGCGGGTACCGGGGAGCTGTTTTTT. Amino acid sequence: CASKRQGAGTGELFF.

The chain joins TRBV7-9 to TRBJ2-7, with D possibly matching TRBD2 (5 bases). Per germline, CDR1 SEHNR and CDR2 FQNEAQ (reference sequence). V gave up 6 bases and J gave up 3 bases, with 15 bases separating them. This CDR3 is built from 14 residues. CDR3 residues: CASSSEGGSYEQYF. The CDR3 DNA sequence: TGTGCCAGCAGTTCCGAGGGCGGCAGCTACGAGCAGTACTTC.

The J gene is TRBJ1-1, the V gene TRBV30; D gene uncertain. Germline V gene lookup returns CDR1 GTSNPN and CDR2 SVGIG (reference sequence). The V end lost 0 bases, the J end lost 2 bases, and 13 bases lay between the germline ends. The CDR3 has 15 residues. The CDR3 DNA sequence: TGTGCCTGGAGTGTAATGTACGGGGTTAACACTGAAGCTTTCTTT. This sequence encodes CAWSVMYGVNTEAFF.

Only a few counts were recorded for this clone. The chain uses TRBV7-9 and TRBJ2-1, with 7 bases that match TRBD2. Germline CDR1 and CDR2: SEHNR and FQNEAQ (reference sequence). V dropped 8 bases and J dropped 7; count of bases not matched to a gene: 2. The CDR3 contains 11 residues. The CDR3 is CASGLVNEQFF. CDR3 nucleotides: TGTGCCAGCGGACTAGTGAATGAGCAGTTCTTC.